This passage covers 26 T cell receptor beta chains from one sample sequenced in a study of T cell responses to AZD1222 COVID-19 vaccine. Profiling relied on immunoSEQ multiplex PCR, and the TCRdb table lists in-frame clones only, not all of them. Of tens of thousands of clones in the sample, 87% were seen once. The sequences come from peripheral blood, collected 28 days after the second AZD1222 dose. The source of these receptors is an adult who received the AZD1222 COVID-19 vaccine.

The genes are TRBV6-5 and TRBJ1-1; D is unclear. The CDR3 extends over 14 amino acids. Per the germline V gene, CDR1 is MNHEY and CDR2 is SVGAGI. The ends were cut back, 2 bases at V and 0 bases at J, with 7 bases in the middle. This CDR3 reads CASSYDYLNTEAFF. The CDR3 DNA reads TGTGCCAGCAGTTACGACTACCTGAACACTGAAGCTTTCTTT.

The V gene is TRBV4-3, the J gene TRBJ2-7; D not certain. V lost 0 bases and J lost 1, with 13 bases in between. In germline, CDR1 is LGHNA, CDR2 YSLEER. This CDR3 spans 16 amino acids. The CDR3: CASSQERGVPSYEQYF. In DNA form, the CDR3 reads TGCGCCAGCAGCCAAGAACGCGGCGTGCCGTCCTACGAGCAGTACTTC.

The V gene is TRBV10-1, the J gene TRBJ2-5, with D maybe TRBD2 (5 bases). Trimming took 7 bases from V and 0 from J, leaving 9 bases between them. Germline values: CDR1 WNHNN, CDR2 SYGVQD (reference sequence). The CDR3 runs 13 residues. The DNA for the CDR3 is TGCGCCAGCAAAGCGGACCACCAAGAGACCCAGTACTTC. Translated, it gives CASKADHQETQYF.

This chain uses TRBV20-1 with TRBJ1-1; unclear D gene. V lost 5 bases and J lost 5, with 9 bases in between. The germline gives CDR1 DFQATT, CDR2 SNEGSKA (reference sequence). The CDR3 length is 11 residues. The CDR3 sequence: CSAQEKTEAFF. In DNA form, the CDR3 reads TGCAGTGCTCAGGAAAAAACTGAAGCTTTCTTT.

V and J are TRBV10-3 and TRBJ1-1, with unresolved D. Germline lookup yields CDR1 ENHRY and CDR2 SYGVKD. This CDR3 comprises 13 residues. Trimming took 5 bases from V and 2 from J, leaving 9 bases between them. The CDR3 reads CAISPSANTEAFF. CDR3 nucleotides: TGTGCCATCAGTCCCTCGGCCAACACTGAAGCTTTCTTT.

This clone was detected only once. V usage is TRBV20-1 and J usage is TRBJ1-2; D uncertain. From germline, CDR1 is DFQATT and CDR2 SNEGSKA (reference sequence). The CDR3 covers 11 residues. Trimming took 7 bases from V and 2 from J, leaving 8 bases between them. CDR3 residues: CSGSSNYGYTF. In DNA form, the CDR3 reads TGCAGTGGCAGCAGCAACTATGGCTACACCTTC.

The chain has TRBV6-2 or TRBV6-3 and TRBJ2-2; 8 bases line up with TRBD2. Germline assignment: CDR1 MNHEY and CDR2 SVGEGT. With 2 bases clipped from V and 1 base from J, the junction kept 3 bases outside the gene matches. CDR3 size: 16 residues. The CDR3 here is CASSYLAGLNTGELFF. In DNA form, the CDR3 reads TGTGCCAGCAGTTACCTAGCGGGTTTGAACACCGGGGAGCTGTTTTTT.

The chain joins TRBV10-3 to TRBJ1-3, with 7 bases identical to TRBD1. CDR3 length equals 13 residues. The ends lost 6 bases at V and 3 bases at J; junction bases unmatched: 2. Germline V gene data show CDR1 as ENHRY and CDR2 as SYGVKD. CDR3 nucleotides: TGTGCCATCAGGGGGGACAGTGGAAACACCATATATTTT. It specifies CAIRGDSGNTIYF.

This rearrangement joins TRBV19 to TRBJ2-7; 8 nucleotides agree with TRBD1. This CDR3 has 15 residues. Germline loops: CDR1 LNHDA, CDR2 SQIVND (reference sequence). V gave up 5 bases and J gave up 4 bases; unmatched junction bases: 10. CDR3 loop: CASSGTRDRRYEQYF. Here the CDR3 DNA reads TGTGCCAGTAGTGGAACACGGGACAGGAGGTACGAGCAGTACTTC.

V gene TRBV6-2 or TRBV6-3 combines with J gene TRBJ1-5, with a weak D call TRBD1 (6 bases). The CDR3 runs 15 residues. The germline V gene has CDR1 MNHEY and CDR2 SVGEGT. Trimming took 0 bases from V and 7 from J, leaving 13 bases between them. CDR3 sequence: CASSYSQGLAQPQHF. CDR3 DNA: TGTGCCAGCAGTTACTCACAGGGACTTGCGCAGCCCCAGCATTTT.

V gene TRBV30 combines with J gene TRBJ2-2; TRBD2 might be the D (6 bases). The germline V gene encodes CDR1 GTSNPN and CDR2 SVGIG (reference sequence). The CDR3 has 14 residues. Trimming pared 1 base from V and 0 bases from J, leaving 6 bases between. CDR3 DNA sequence: TGTGCCTGGAGTGAGCGGGCGAACACCGGGGAGCTGTTTTTT. It yields the protein CAWSERANTGELFF.

This chain uses TRBV2 with TRBJ1-2, with D hard to call. This CDR3 has 12 amino acids. Germline V CDR1 and CDR2: SNHLY, FYNNEI. V lost 6 bases and J lost 2, with 7 bases in between. CDR3 residues: CASSQSNYGYTF. The CDR3 DNA is TGTGCCAGCAGCCAATCCAACTATGGCTACACCTTC.

CDR3 sequence (DNA): TGTGCCAGTAGTATAGCTCCCTCGGGGGGAACCGGCATGTTCACTGAAGCTTTCTTT. Its protein is CASSIAPSGGTGMFTEAFF. This chain uses TRBV19 with TRBJ1-1; D perhaps matches TRBD1 (5 bases). Germline CDR1 is LNHDA and CDR2 is SQIVND (reference sequence). CDR3 length: 19 residues. Trimming pared 1 base from V and 4 bases from J, leaving 25 bases between.

The V gene is TRBV23-1, the J gene TRBJ1-2; a possible D gene is TRBD1 (6 bases). TRBV23-1 has ORF status, its function being uncertain. The CDR3 is 14 residues long. The V gene lost 7 bases and the J gene lost 6 bases, with 18 bases spanning the gap. CDR3 in DNA: TGCGCCAGCACCGTTAGTGGGGGGCCGGATGGCTACACCTTC. It yields the protein CASTVSGGPDGYTF.

The chain links TRBV16 to TRBJ1-2, with D possibly being TRBD1 (5 bases). This CDR3 contains 15 residues. The ends were cut back, 0 bases at V and 0 bases at J, with 8 bases in the middle. Germline CDR1 KGHSY, CDR2 FQNENV. The CDR3 loop reads CASSQSTATNYGYTF. CDR3 sequence (DNA): TGTGCCAGCAGCCAATCGACAGCAACTAACTATGGCTACACCTTC. Together with reference TRBV16 and TRBJ1-2, the CDR3 gives the full variable domain: GEEVAQTPKHLVRGEGQKAKLYCAPIKGHSYVFWYQQVLKNEFKFLISFQNENVFDETGMPKERFSAKCLPNSPCSLEIQATKLEDSAVYFCASSQSTATNYGYTFGSGTRLTVV.

This clone appeared a single time. The chain is built from TRBV18 and TRBJ1-4, with D possibly being TRBD1 (5 bases). Germline loops: CDR1 KGHSH, CDR2 LQKENI. V was shortened by 5 bases and J by 4 bases, with 8 bases between the two germline ends. The CDR3 totals 13 residues. As DNA, the CDR3 is TGTGCCAGCTCAGGACAACTTAATGAAAAACTGTTTTTT. It specifies CASSGQLNEKLFF.

This clone has a handful of counts. The gene calls are TRBV4-3 and TRBJ2-1; D is perhaps TRBD1 (5 bases). The CDR3 has 15 residues. The germline V gene encodes CDR1 LGHNA and CDR2 YSLEER. V lost 3 bases and J 4 bases, leaving 13 bases between the germline ends. CDR3 DNA sequence: TGCGCCAGCAGCCAGTCGGCCACAGGTTACAATGAGCAGTTCTTC. Protein: CASSQSATGYNEQFF.

The chain links TRBV4-2 to TRBJ2-3, with TRBD2 identical over 10 bases. Germline V gene sequence: CDR1 LGHNA, CDR2 YNFKEQ. V shed 0 bases, J shed 6 bases, and the junction held 9 bases outside the gene matches. CDR3 length equals 17 residues. This CDR3 reads CASSQDPQREGVDTQYF. The CDR3 region has the DNA TGTGCCAGCAGCCAAGATCCCCAGCGGGAGGGAGTCGATACGCAGTATTTT.

The J gene is TRBJ1-6, the V gene TRBV6-5; perhaps TRBD1 as D (5 bases). The CDR3 covers 12 residues. From germline, CDR1 is MNHEY and CDR2 SVGAGI. V lost 6 bases to trimming and J lost 8 bases, with 8 bases between them. In DNA form, the CDR3 reads TGTGCCAGCAGGATACAGGATTCACCCCTCCACTTT. Translating gives CASRIQDSPLHF.

J is TRBJ2-1 and V is TRBV29-1; TRBD2 aligns across 8 bases. V shed 8 bases, J shed 7 bases, and the junction held 10 bases outside the gene matches. There are 13 residues in the CDR3. CDR1 SQVTM and CDR2 ANQGSEA come from the germline V gene. CDR3 DNA sequence: TGCAGCCCCCAGGGGTTAGCGGGGAATGAGCAGTTCTTC. This encodes CSPQGLAGNEQFF.

CDR3 nucleotides: TGTGCCAGCAGCCAACCCGGGACAGGTCACTATGGCTACACCTTC. It translates to CASSQPGTGHYGYTF. V and J are TRBV4-2 and TRBJ1-2; TRBD1 matches at 8 bases. V lost 2 bases to trimming and J lost 3 bases; unmatched junction nucleotides: 5. Germline CDR1 LGHNA, CDR2 YNFKEQ. The CDR3 is 15 amino acids.

J is TRBJ1-3 and V is TRBV4-1; D is unresolved. Germline lookup yields CDR1 MGHRA and CDR2 YSYEKL. The CDR3 totals 14 residues. Deletions cut 2 bases from V and 0 bases from J, with 5 bases between. The CDR3 DNA sequence: TGCGCCAGCAGCCAAATGAGCTCTGGAAACACCATATATTTT. Residues: CASSQMSSGNTIYF.

The chain joins TRBV6-1 to TRBJ1-2, with D unresolved. The CDR3 runs to 15 residues. Germline-derived CDR1 and CDR2 are MNHNS and SASEGT. Trimming took 3 bases from V and 0 from J, leaving 11 bases between them. The CDR3 bases are TGTGCCAGCAGTGACGCGGGTCAAGCTAACTATGGCTACACCTTC. Protein product: CASSDAGQANYGYTF.

The chain is built from TRBV30 and TRBJ1-3; 7 bases agree with TRBD1. The CDR3 covers 14 residues. Germline CDR1 is GTSNPN and CDR2 is SVGIG (reference sequence). The trim removed 4 bases at V and 2 bases at J, leaving 5 bases unmatched. The CDR3: CAWTTGPTGNTIYF. CDR3 nucleotide sequence: TGTGCCTGGACGACAGGGCCCACTGGAAACACCATATATTTT.

The table lists this clone with a count of one. Within the sample, other DNA sequences also encode this same CDR3. CDR3 bases: TGTGCCAGCAGTGAAGGGGGGCAGGGGGGAGAGACCCAGTACTTC. Its protein is CASSEGGQGGETQYF. The chain is built from TRBV6-1 and TRBJ2-5, with D possibly TRBD1 on 7 matching bases. This CDR3 is 15 amino acids long. Per the germline V gene, CDR1 is MNHNS and CDR2 is SASEGT. Trimming pared 1 base from V and 4 bases from J, leaving 13 bases between.

The chain carries TRBV3-1 (or the pseudogene TRBV3-2) and TRBJ2-7; D is perhaps TRBD1 or TRBD2 (7 bases each). There are 18 residues in the CDR3. Trimming took 0 bases from V and 3 from J, leaving 21 bases between them. CDR1 is LGHDT, CDR2 YNNKEL, per germline (reference sequence). The CDR3 DNA reads TGTGCCAGCAGCCAAGATACAATTACAGGGGCGGGGGACTACGAGCAGTACTTC. Protein product: CASSQDTITGAGDYEQYF.